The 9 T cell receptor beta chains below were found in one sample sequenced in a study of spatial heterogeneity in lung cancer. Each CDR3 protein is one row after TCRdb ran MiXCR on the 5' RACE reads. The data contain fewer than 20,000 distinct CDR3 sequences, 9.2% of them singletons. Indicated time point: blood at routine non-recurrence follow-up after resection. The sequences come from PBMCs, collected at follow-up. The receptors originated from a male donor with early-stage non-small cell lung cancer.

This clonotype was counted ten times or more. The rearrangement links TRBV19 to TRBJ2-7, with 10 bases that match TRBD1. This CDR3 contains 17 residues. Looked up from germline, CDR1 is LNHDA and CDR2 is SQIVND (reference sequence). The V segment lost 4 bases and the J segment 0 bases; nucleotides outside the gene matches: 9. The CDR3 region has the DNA TGTGCCAGTAGTACGGCTTGGGGACAGGGGAGCTCCTACGAGCAGTACTTC. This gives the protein CASSTAWGQGSSYEQYF.

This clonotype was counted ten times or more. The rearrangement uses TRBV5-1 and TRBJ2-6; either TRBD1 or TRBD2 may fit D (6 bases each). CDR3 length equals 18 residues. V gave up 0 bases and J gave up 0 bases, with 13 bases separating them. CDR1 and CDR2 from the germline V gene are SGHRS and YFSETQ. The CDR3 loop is CASSLVAGGGSGANVLTF. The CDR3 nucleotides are TGCGCCAGCAGCTTGGTGGCAGGAGGGGGCTCTGGGGCCAACGTCCTGACTTTC. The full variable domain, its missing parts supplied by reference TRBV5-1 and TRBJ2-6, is KAGVTQTPRYLIKTRGQQVTLSCSPISGHRSVSWYQQTPGQGLQFLFEYFSETQRNKGNFPGRFSGRQFSNSRSEMNVSTLELGDSALYLCASSLVAGGGSGANVLTFGAGSRLTVL.

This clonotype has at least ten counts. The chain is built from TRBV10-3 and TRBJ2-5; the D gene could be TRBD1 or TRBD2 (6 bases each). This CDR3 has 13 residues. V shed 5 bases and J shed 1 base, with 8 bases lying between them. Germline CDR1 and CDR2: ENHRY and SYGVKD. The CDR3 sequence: CAISWGAQETQYF. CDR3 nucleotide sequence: TGTGCCATCAGTTGGGGGGCCCAAGAGACCCAGTACTTC.

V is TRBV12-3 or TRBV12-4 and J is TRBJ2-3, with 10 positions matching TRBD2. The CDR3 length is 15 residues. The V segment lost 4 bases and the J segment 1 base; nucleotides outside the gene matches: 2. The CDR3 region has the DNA TGTGCCAGCAGTTGGACTAGCGGAGGCACAGATACGCAGTATTTT. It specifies CASSWTSGGTDTQYF.

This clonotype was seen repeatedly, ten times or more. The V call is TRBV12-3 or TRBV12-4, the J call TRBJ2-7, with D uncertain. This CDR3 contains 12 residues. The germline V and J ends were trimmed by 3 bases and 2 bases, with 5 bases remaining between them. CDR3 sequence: CASSFVPYEQYF. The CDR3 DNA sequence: TGTGCCAGCAGTTTTGTACCCTACGAGCAGTACTTC.

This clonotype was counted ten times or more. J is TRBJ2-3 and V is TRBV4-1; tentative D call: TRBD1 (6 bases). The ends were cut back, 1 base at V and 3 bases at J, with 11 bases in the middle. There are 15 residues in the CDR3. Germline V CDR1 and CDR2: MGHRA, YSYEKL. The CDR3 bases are TGCGCCAGCAGCCAAGCAGGGGTGGAAACAGATACGCAGTATTTT. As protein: CASSQAGVETDTQYF.

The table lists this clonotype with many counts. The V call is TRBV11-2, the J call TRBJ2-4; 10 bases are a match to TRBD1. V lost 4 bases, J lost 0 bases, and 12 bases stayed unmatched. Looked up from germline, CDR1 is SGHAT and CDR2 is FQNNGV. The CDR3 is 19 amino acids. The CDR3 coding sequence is TGTGCCAGCAGCTCCACTACCCAGGACAGGGGGTTAGCCAAAAACATTCAGTACTTC. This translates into CASSSTTQDRGLAKNIQYF.

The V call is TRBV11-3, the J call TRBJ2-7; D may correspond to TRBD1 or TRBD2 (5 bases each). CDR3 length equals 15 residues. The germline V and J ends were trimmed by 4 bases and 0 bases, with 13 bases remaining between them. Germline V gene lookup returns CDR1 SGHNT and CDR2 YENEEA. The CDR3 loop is CASSSGTASSYEQYF. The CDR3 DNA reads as TGTGCCAGCAGCTCCGGGACGGCGAGCTCCTACGAGCAGTACTTC. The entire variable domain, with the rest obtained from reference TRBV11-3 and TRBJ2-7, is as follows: EAGVVQSPRYKIIEKKQPVAFWCNPISGHNTLYWYLQNLGQGPELLIRYENEEAVDDSQLPKDRFSAERLKGVDSTLKIQPAELGDSAVYLCASSSGTASSYEQYFGPGTRLTVT.

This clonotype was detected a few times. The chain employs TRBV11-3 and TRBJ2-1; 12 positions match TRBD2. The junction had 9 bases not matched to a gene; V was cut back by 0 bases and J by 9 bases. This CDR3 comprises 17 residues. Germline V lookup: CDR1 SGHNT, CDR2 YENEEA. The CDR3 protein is CASSLDQSSGGASEQFF. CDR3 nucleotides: TGTGCCAGCAGCTTAGATCAGTCTAGCGGGGGGGCAAGTGAGCAGTTCTTC.